Reported below is one T cell receptor (beta chain). Its matching antigen is unknown. The same CDR3 can be traced to other DNA sequences in this sample. PCR primers comprised 60 Vbeta and 13 Jbeta primers. Measured with immunoSEQ multiplex PCR; TCRdb has only the in-frame clones, and not every one. Among 80,000 to 100,000 clones listed, 73% were seen once. These data come from a study of cytomegalovirus exposure and HLA in healthy donors. V lost 0 bases and J lost 5, with 5 bases in between. Germline V gene lookup returns CDR1 SGHVS and CDR2 FNYEAQ. The CDR3 length is 12 residues. Study-wide points: Previous analysis showed most TCR beta V segments were productive about 90% or about 30% of the time. In a later analysis, a missense DCLRE1C variant was linked to TCR beta V- and J-gene trimming. When a later analysis was performed, an Asian-associated ancestry cluster reportedly had fewer N-insertions than the roughly 640-donor mean.

This chain uses TRBV7-6 with TRBJ2-7; D is unclear. The receptor's source is a man aged 35 to 55 in good health and CMV-seronegative. Sequenced sample: PBMCs. This CDR3 is CASSLAGHEQYF. As DNA, the CDR3 is TGTGCCAGCAGCTTAGCGGGCCACGAGCAGTACTTC.